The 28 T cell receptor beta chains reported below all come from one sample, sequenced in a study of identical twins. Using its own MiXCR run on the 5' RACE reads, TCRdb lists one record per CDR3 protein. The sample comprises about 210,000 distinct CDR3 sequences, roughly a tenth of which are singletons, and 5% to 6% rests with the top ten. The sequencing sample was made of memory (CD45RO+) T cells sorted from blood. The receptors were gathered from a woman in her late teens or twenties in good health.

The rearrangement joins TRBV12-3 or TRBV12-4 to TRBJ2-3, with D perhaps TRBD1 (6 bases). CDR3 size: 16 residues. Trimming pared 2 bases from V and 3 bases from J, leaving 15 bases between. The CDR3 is CASSLMGAFATDTQYF. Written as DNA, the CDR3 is TGTGCCAGCAGTTTAATGGGGGCTTTTGCGACAGATACGCAGTATTTT.

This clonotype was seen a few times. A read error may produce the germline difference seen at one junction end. This CDR3 reads CASGPVGGLKTQYF. The CDR3 nucleotides read TGTGCCAGCGGACCGGTGGGGGGCCTAAAGACTCAGTACTTC. The rearrangement uses TRBV7-2 and TRBJ2-5; tentatively, D is TRBD1 or TRBD2 (6 bases each). The germline gives CDR1 SGHTA, CDR2 FQGNSA. This CDR3 is built from 14 residues.

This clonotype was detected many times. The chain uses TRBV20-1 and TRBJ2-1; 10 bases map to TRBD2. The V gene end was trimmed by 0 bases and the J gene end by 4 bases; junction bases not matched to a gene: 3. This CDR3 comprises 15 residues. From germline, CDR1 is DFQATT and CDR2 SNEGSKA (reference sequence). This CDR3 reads CSARDWGLAYNEQFF. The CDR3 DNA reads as TGCAGTGCTAGAGATTGGGGACTAGCGTACAATGAGCAGTTCTTC.

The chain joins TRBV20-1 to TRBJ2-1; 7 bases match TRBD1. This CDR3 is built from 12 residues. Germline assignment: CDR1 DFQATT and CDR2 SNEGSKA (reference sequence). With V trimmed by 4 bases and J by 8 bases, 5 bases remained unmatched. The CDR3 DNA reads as TGCAGTGCTACCACAGGGGCGGATGAGCAGTTCTTC. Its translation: CSATTGADEQFF.

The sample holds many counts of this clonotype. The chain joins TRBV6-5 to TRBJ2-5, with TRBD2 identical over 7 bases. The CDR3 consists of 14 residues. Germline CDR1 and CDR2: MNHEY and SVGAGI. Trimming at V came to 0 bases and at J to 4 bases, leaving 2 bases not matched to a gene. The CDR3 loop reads CASSYSPGGETQYF. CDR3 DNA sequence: TGTGCCAGCAGTTACTCCCCGGGGGGAGAGACCCAGTACTTC.

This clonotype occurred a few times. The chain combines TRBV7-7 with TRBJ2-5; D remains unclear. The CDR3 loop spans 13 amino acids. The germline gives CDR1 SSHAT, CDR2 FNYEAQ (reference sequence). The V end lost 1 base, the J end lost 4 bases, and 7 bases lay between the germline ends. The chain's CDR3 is CASSLGALETQYF. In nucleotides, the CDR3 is TGTGCCAGCAGCTTAGGAGCTTTAGAGACCCAGTACTTC.

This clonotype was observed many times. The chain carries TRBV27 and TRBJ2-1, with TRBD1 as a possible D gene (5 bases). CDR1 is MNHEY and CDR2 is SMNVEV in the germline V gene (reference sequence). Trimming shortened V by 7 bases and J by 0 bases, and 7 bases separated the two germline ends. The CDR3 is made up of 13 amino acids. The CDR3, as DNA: TGTGCCAGCAAAACAGGCTCCTACAATGAGCAGTTCTTC. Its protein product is CASKTGSYNEQFF.

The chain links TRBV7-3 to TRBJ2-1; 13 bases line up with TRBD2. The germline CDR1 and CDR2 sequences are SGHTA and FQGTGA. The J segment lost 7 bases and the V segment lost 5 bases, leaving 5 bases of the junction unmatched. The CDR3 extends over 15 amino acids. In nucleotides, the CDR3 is TGTGCCAGCAGCCAGACTAGCGGGGGGAAAAATGAGCAGTTCTTC. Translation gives CASSQTSGGKNEQFF.

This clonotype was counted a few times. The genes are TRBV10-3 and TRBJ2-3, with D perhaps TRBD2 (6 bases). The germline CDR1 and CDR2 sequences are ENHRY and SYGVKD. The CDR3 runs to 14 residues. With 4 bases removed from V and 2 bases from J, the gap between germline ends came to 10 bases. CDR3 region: CAISGDWNTDTQYF. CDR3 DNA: TGTGCCATCAGTGGGGACTGGAACACAGATACGCAGTATTTT.

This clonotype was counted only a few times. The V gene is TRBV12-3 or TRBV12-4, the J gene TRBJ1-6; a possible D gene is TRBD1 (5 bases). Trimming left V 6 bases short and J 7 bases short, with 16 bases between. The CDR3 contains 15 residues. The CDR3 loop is CASSPQDGRNSPLHF. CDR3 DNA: TGTGCCAGCAGCCCACAGGACGGGAGGAATTCACCCCTCCACTTT.

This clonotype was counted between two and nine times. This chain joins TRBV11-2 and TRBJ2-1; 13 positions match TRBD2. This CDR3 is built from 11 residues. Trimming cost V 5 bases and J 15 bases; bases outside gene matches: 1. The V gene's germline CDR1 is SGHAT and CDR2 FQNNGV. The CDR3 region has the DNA TGTGCCAGCAGCCGGACTAGCGGGAGGTTCTTC. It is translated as CASSRTSGRFF.

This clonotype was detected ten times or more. DNA for the CDR3: TGTGCCAGCAGCCCTCCCGGCAGGGGGCTTGGCTACACCTTC. This sequence encodes CASSPPGRGLGYTF. This sequence joins TRBV6-2 or TRBV6-3 and TRBJ1-2, with TRBD1 matching 8 bases. This CDR3 contains 14 residues. Germline V gives CDR1 MNHEY, CDR2 SVGEGT. J gave up 7 bases and V 6 bases, and 10 bases lay outside the gene matches.

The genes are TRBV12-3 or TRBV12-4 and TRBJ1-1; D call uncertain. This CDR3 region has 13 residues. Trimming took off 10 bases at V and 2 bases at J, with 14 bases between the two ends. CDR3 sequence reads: CATAVHVNTEAFF. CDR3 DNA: TGTGCCACCGCGGTCCACGTAAACACTGAAGCTTTCTTT.

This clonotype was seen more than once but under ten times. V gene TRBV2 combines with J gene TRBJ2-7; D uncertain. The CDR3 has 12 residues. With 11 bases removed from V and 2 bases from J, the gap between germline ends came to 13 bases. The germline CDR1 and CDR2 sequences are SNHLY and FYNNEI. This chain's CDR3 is CAGGRWAYEQYF. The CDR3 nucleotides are TGTGCCGGTGGCCGTTGGGCCTACGAGCAGTACTTC.

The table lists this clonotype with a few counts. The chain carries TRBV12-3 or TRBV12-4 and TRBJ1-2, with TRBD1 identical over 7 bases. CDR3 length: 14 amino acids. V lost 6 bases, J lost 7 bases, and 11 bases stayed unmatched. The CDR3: CASSPRQGLGGYTF. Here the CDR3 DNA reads TGTGCCAGCAGCCCCAGACAGGGTCTAGGTGGCTACACCTTC.

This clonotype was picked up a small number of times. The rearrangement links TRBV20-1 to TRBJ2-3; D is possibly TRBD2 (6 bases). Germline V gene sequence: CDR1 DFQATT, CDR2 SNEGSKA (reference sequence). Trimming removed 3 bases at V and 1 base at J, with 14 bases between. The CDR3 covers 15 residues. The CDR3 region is CSASRRDGGTDTQYF. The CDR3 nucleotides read TGCAGTGCTAGCCGGCGGGACGGAGGCACAGATACGCAGTATTTT.

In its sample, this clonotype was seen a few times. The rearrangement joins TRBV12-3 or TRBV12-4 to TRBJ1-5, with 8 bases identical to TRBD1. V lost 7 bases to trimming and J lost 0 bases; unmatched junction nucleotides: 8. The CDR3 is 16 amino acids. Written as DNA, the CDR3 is TGTGCCAGCACCCCAGCAGGGGGCTATAGCAATCAGCCCCAGCATTTT. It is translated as CASTPAGGYSNQPQHF.

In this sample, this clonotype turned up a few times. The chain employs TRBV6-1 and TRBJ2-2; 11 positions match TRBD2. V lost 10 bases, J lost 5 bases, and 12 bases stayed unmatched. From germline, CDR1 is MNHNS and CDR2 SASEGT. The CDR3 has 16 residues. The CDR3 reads CATKAFGTSGTGELFF. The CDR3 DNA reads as TGTGCCACCAAGGCTTTCGGGACTAGCGGTACCGGGGAGCTGTTTTTT.

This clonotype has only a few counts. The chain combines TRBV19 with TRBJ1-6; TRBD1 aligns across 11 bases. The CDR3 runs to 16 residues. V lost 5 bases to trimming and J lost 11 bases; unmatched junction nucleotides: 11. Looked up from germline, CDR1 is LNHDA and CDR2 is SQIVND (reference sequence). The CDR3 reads CASSSPDRGRITPLHF. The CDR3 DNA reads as TGTGCCAGTAGTTCACCGGACAGGGGGCGTATAACACCCCTCCACTTT. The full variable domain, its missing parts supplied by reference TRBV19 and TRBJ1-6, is DGGITQSPKYLFRKEGQNVTLSCEQNLNHDAMYWYRQDPGQGLRLIYYSQIVNDFQKGDIAEGYSVSREKKESFPLTVTSAQKNPTAFYLCASSSPDRGRITPLHFGNGTRLTVT.

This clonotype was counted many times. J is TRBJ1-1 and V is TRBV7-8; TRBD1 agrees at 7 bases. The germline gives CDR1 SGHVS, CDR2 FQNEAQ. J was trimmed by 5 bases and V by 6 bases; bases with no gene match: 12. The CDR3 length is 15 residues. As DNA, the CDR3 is TGTGCCAGCAGATTCCTAGGGGGCGGGAATACTGAAGCTTTCTTT. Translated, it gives CASRFLGGGNTEAFF.

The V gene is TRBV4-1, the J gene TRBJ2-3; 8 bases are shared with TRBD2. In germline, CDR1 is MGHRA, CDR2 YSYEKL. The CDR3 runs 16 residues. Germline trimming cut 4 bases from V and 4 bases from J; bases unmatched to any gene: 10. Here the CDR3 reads CASSLGRGAHPDTQYF. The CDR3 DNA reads TGCGCCAGCAGCCTTGGGCGGGGGGCCCATCCAGATACGCAGTATTTT.

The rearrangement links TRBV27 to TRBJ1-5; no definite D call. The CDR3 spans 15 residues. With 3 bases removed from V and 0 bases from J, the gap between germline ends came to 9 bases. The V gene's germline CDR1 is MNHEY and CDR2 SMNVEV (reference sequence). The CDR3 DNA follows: TGTGCCAGCAGTTTTCGGGCACATAGCAATCAGCCCCAGCATTTT. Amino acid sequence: CASSFRAHSNQPQHF.

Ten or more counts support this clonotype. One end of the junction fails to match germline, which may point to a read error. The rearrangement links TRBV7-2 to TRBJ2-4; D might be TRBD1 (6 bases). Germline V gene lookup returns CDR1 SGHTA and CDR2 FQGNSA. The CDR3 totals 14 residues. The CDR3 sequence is CASSLGSRDIPSDF. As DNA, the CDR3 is TGTGCCAGCAGCTTAGGGTCCCGGGACATCCCGTCGGACTTC.

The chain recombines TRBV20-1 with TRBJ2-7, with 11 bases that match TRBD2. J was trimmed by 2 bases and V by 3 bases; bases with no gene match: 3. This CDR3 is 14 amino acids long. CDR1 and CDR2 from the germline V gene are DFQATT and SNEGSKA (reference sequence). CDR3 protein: CSASTSGSTYEQYF. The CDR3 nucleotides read TGCAGTGCTAGTACTAGCGGGAGTACCTACGAGCAGTACTTC.

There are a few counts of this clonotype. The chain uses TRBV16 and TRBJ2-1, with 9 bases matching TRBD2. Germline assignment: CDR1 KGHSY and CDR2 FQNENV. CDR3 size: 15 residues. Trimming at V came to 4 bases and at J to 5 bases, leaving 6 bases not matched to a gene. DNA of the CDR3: TGTGCCAGCAGCCCCCTAGCGGGAAGGAACAATGAGCAGTTCTTC. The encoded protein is CASSPLAGRNNEQFF.

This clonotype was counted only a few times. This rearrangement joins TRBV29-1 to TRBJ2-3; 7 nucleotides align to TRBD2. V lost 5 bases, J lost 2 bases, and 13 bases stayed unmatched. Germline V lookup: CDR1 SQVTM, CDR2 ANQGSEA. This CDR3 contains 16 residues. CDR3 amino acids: CSVFLMASGNTDTQYF. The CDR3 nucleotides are TGCAGCGTTTTCCTCATGGCTAGCGGAAACACAGATACGCAGTATTTT.

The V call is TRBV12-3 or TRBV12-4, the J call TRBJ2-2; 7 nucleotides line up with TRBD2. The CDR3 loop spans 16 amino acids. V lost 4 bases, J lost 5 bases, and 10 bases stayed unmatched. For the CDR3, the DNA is TGTGCCAGCAGTTCTATCCGGGGCGGGGGAACCGGGGAGCTGTTTTTT. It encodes CASSSIRGGGTGELFF.

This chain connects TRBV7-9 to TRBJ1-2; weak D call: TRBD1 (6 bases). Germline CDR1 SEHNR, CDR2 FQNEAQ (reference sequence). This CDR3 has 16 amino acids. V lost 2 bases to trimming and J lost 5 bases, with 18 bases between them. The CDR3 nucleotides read TGTGCCAGCAGCTTACGAAGCCCAGGGGAAGGATATGGCTACACCTTC. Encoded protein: CASSLRSPGEGYGYTF. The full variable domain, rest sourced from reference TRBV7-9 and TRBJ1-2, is DTGVSQNPRHKITKRGQNVTFRCDPISEHNRLYWYRQTLGQGPEFLTYFQNEAQLEKSRLLSDRFSAERPKGSFSTLEIQRTEQGDSAMYLCASSLRSPGEGYGYTFGSGTRLTVV.